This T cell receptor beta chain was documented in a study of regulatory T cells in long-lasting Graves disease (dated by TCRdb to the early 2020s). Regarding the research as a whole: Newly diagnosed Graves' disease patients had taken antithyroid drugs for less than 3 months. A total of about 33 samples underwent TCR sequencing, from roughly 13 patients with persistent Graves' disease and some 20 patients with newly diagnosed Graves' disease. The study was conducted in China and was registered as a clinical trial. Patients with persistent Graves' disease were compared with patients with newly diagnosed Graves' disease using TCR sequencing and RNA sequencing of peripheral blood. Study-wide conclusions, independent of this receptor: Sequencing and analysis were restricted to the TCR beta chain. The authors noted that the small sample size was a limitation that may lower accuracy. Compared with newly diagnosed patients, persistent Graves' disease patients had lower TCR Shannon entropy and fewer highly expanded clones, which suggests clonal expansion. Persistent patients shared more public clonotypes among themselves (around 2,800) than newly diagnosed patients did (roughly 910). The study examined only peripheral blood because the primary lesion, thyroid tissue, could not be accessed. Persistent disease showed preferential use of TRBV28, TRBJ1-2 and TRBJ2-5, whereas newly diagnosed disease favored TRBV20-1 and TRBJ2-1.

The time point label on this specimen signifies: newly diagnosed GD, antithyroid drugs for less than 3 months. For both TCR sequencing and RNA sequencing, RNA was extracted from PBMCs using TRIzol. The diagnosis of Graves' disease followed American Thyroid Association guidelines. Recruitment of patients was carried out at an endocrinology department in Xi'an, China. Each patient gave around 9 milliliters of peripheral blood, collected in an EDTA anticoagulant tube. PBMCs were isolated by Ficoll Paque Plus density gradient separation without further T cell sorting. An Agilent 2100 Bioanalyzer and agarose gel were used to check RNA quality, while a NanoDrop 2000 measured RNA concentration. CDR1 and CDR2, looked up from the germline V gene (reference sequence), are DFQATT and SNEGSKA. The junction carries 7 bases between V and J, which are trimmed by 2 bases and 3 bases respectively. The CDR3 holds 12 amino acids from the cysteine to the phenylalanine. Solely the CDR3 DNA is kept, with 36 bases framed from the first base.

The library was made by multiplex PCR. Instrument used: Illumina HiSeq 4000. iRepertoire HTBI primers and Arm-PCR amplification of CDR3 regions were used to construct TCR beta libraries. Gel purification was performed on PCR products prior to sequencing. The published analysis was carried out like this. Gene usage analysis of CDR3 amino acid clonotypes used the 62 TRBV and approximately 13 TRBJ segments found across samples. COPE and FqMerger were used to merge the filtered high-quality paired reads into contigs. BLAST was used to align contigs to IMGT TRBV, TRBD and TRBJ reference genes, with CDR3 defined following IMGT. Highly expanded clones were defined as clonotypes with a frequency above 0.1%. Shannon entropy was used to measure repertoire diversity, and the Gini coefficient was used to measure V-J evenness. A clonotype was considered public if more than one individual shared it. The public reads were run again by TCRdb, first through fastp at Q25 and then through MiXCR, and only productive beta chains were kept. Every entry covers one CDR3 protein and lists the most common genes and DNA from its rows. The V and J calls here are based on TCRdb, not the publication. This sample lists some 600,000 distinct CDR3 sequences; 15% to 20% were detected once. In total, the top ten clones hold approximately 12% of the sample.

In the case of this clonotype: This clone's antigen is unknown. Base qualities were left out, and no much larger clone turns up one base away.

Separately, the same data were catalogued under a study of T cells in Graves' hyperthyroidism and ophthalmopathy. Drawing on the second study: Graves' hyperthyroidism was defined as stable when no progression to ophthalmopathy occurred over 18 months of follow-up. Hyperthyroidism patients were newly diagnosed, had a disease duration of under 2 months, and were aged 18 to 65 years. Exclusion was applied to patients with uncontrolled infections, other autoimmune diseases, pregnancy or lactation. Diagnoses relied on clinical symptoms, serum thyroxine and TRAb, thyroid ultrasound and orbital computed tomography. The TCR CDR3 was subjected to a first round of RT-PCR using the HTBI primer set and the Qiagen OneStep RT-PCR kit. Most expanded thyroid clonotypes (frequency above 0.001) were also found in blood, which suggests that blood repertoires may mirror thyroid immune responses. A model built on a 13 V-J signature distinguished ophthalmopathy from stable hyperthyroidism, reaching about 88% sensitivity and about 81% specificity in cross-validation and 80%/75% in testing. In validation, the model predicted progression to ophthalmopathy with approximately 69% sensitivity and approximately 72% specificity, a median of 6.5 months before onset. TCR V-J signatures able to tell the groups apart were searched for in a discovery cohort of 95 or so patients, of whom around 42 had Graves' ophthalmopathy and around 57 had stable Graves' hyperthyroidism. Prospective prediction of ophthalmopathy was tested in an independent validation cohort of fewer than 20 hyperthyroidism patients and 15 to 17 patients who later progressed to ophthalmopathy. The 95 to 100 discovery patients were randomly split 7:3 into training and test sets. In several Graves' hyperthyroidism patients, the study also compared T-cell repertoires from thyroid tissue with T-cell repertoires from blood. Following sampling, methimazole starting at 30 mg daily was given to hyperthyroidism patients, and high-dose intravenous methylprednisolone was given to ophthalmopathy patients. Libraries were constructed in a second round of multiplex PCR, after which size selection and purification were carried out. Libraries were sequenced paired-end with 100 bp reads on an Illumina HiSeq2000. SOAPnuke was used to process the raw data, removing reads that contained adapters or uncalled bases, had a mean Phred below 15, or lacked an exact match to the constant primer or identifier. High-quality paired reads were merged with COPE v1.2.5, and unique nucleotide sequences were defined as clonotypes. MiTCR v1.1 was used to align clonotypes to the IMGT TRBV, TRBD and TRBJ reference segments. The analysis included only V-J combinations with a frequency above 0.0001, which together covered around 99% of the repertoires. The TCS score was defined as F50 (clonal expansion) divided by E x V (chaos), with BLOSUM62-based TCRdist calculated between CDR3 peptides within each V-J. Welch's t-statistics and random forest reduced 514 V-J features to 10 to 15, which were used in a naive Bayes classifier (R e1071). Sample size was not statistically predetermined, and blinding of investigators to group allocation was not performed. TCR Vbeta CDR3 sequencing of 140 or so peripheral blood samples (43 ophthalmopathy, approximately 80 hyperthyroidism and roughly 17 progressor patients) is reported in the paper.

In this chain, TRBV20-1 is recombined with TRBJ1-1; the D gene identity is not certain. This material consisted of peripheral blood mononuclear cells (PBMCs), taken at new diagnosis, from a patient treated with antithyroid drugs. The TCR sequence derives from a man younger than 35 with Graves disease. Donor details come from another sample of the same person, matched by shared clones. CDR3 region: CSARRSYTEAFF. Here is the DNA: TGCAGTGCTAGACGGAGTTACACTGAAGCTTTCTTT.